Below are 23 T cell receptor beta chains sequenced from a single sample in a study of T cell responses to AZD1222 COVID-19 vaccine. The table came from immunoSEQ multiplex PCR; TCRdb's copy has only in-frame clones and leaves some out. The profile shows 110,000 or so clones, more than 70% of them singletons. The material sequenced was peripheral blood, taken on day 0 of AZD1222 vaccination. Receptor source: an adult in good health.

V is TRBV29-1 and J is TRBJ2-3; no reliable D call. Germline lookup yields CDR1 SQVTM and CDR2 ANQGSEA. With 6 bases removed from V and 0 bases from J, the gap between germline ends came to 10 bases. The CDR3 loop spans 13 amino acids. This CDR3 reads CSVGGFSTDTQYF. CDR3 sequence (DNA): TGCAGCGTGGGTGGGTTCAGCACAGATACGCAGTATTTT.

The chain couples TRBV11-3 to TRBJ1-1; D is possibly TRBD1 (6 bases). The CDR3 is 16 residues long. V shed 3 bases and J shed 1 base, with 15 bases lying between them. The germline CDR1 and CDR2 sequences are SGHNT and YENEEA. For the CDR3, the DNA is TGTGCCAGCAGCTTTTCCTCAGGGGCGGGGAACACTGAAGCTTTCTTT. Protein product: CASSFSSGAGNTEAFF.

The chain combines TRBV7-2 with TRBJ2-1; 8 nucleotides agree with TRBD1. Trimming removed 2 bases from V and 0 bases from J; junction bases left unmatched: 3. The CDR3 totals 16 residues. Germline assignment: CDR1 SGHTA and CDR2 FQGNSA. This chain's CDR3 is CASSLQGAPSYNEQFF. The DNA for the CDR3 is TGTGCCAGCAGCTTACAGGGGGCTCCCTCCTACAATGAGCAGTTCTTC.

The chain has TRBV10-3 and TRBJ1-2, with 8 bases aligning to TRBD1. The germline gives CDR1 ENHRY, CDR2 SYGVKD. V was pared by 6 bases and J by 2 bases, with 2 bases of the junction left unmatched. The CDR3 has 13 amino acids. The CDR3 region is CAIRRDRNYGYTF. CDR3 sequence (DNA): TGTGCCATCAGAAGGGACAGGAACTATGGCTACACCTTC.

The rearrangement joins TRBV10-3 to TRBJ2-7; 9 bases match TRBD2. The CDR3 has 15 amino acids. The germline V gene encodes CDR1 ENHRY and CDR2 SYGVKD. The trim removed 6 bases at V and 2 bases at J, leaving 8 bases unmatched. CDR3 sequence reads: CAIRVALAGPYEQYF. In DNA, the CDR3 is TGTGCCATCAGGGTAGCCCTAGCGGGGCCCTACGAGCAGTACTTC.

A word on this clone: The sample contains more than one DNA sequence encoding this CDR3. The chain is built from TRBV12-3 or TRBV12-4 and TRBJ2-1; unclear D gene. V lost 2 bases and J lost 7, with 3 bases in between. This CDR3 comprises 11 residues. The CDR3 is CASSLRNEQFF. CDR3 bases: TGTGCCAGCAGTTTAAGGAATGAGCAGTTCTTC.

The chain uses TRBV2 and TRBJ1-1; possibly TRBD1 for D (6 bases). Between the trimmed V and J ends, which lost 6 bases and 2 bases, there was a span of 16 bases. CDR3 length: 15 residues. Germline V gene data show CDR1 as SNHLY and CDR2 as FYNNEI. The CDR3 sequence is CASSPPGTPNTEAFF. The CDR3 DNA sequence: TGTGCCAGCAGCCCCCCCGGGACACCAAACACTGAAGCTTTCTTT.

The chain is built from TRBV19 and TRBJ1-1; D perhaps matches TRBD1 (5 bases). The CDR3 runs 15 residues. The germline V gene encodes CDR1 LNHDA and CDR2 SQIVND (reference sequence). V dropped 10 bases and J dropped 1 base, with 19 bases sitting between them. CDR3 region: CATSPSGEKNTEAFF. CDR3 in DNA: TGTGCCACCTCCCCTTCGGGGGAAAAGAACACTGAAGCTTTCTTT. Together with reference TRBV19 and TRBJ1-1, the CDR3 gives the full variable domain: DGGITQSPKYLFRKEGQNVTLSCEQNLNHDAMYWYRQDPGQGLRLIYYSQIVNDFQKGDIAEGYSVSREKKESFPLTVTSAQKNPTAFYLCATSPSGEKNTEAFFGQGTRLTVV.

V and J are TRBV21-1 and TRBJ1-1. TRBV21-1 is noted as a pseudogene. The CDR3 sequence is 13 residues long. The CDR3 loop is CASSGRLYTEAFF. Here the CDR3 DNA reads TGTGCCAGCAGCGGGAGGTTGTACACTGAAGCTTTCTTT.

CDR3 nucleotides: TGTGCCAGCAGCCCATCCCCAGGGAGCTCCTACGAGCAGTACTTC. Translated, it gives CASSPSPGSSYEQYF. This chain uses TRBV5-5 with TRBJ2-7; D tentatively fits TRBD1 or TRBD2 (5 bases each). Germline loops: CDR1 SGHKS, CDR2 YYEKEE (reference sequence). V shed 4 bases and J shed 0 bases, with 14 bases lying between them. The CDR3 loop spans 15 amino acids.

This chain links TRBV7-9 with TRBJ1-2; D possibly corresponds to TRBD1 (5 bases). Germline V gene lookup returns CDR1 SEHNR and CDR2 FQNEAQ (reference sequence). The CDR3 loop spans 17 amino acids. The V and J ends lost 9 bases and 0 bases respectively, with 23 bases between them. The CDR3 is CASHEGTQEGSNYGYTF. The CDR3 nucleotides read TGTGCCAGTCACGAGGGCACACAGGAGGGCTCTAACTATGGCTACACCTTC.

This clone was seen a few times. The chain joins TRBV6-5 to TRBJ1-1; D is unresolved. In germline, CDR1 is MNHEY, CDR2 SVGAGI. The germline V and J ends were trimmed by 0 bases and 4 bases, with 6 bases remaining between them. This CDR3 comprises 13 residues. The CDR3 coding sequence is TGTGCCAGCAGTTACTCGAAGCGCACTGAAGCTTTCTTT. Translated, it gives CASSYSKRTEAFF.

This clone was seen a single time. CDR3: CASSPVRLNTGELFF. Written as DNA, the CDR3 is TGTGCCAGCTCACCAGTCCGGCTTAACACCGGGGAGCTGTTTTTT. The chain combines TRBV18 with TRBJ2-2; no firm D call. Germline CDR1 KGHSH, CDR2 LQKENI. This CDR3 has 15 residues. Trimming stripped 2 bases from V and 2 bases from J, with 9 bases between.

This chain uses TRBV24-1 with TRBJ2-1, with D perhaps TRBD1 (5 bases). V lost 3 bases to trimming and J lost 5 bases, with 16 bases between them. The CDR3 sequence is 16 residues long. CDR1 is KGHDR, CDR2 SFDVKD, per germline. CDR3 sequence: CATSDQGLGAHNEQFF. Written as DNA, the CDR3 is TGTGCCACCAGTGATCAAGGGCTAGGGGCACACAATGAGCAGTTCTTC.

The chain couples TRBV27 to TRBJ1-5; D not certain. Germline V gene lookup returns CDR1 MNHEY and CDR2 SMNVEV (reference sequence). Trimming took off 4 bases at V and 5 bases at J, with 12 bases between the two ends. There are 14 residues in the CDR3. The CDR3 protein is CASSSRTTDQPQHF. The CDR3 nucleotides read TGTGCCAGCAGTTCTAGGACCACCGATCAGCCCCAGCATTTT.

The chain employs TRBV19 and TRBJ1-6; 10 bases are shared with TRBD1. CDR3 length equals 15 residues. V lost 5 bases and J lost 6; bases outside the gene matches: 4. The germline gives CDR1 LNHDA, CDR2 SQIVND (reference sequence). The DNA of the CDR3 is TGTGCCAGTAGTGGGGGACAGGGGACTAATTCACCCCTCCACTTT. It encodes CASSGGQGTNSPLHF.

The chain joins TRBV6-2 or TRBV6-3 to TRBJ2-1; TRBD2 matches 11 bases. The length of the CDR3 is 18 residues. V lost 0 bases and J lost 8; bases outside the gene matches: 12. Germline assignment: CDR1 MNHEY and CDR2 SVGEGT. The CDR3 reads CASSYSGTSGSRRDEQFF. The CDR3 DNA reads TGTGCCAGCAGTTACTCTGGTACTAGCGGGAGTCGGAGGGATGAGCAGTTCTTC.

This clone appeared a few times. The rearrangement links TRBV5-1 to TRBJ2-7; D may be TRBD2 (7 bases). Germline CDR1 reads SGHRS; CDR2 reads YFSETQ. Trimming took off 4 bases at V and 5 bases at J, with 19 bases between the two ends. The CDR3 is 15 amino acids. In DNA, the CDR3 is TGCGCCAGCAGCCCGGGGCGGGGGCCTGCGCACGAGCAGTACTTC. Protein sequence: CASSPGRGPAHEQYF.

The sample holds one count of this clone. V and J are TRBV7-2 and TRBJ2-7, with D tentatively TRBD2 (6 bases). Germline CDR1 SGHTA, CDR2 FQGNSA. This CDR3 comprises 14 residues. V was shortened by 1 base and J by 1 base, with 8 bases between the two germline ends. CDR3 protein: CASSLGGVSYEQYF. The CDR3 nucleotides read TGTGCCAGCAGCTTAGGGGGGGTTTCCTACGAGCAGTACTTC. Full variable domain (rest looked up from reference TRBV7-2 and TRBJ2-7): GAGVSQSPSNKVTEKGKDVELRCDPISGHTALYWYRQSLGQGLEFLIYFQGNSAPDKSGLPSDRFSAERTGGSVSTLTIQRTQQEDSAVYLCASSLGGVSYEQYFGPGTRLTVT.

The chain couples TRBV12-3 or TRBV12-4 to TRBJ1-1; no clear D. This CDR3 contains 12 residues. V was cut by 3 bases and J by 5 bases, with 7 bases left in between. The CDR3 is CASSLIRTEAFF. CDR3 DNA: TGTGCCAGCAGTTTGATAAGGACTGAAGCTTTCTTT.

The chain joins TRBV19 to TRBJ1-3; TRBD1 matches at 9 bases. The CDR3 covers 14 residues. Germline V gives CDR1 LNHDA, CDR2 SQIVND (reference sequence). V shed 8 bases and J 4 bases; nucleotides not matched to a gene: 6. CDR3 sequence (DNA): TGTGCCAGTCGTTCCGGGACAGGGGGAAACACCATATATTTT. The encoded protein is CASRSGTGGNTIYF.

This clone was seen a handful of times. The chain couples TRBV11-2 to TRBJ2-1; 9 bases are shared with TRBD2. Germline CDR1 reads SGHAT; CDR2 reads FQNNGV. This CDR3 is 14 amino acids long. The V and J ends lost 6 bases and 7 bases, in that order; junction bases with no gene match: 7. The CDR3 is CASRSLAGWNEQFF. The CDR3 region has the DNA TGTGCCAGCAGGTCCCTAGCGGGATGGAATGAGCAGTTCTTC.

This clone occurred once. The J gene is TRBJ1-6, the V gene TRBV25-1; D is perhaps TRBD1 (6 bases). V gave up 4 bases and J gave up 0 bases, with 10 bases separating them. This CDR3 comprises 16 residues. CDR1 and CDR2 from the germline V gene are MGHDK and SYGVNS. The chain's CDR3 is CASSAGASSYNSPLHF. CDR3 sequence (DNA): TGTGCCAGCAGTGCAGGGGCTAGCTCCTATAATTCACCCCTCCACTTT.